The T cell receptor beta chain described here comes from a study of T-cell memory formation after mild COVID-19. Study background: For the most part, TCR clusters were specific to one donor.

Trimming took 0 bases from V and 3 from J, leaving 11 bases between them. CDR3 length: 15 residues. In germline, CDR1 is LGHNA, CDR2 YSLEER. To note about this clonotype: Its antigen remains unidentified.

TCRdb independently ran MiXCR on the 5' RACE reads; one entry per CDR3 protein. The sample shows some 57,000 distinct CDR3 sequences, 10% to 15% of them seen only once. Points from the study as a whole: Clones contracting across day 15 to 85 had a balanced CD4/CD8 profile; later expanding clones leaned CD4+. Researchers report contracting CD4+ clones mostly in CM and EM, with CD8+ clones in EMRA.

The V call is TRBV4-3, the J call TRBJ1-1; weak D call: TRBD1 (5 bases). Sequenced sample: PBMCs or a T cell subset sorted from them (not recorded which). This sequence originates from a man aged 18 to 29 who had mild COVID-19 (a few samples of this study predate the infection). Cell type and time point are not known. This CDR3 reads CASSQDDSRYTEAFF. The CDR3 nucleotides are TGCGCCAGCAGCCAAGATGACAGCAGGTACACTGAAGCTTTCTTT.